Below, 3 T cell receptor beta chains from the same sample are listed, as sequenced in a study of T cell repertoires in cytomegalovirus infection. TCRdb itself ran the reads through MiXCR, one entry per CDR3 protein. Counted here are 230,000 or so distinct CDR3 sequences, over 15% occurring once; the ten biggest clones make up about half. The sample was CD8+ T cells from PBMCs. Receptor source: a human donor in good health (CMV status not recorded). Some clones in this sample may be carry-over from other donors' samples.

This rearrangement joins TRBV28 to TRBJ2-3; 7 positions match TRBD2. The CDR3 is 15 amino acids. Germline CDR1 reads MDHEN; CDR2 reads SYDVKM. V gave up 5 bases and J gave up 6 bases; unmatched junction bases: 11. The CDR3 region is CASSPVPGGGDTQYF. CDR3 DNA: TGTGCCAGCAGTCCCGTTCCGGGGGGTGGGGATACGCAGTATTTT. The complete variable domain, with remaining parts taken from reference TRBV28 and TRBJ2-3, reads DVKVTQSSRYLVKRTGEKVFLECVQDMDHENMFWYRQDPGLGLRLIYFSYDVKMKEKGDIPEGYSVSREKKERFSLILESASTNQTSMYLCASSPVPGGGDTQYFGPGTRLTVL.

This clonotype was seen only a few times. CDR3: CASSIAATGIDEFFYGYTF. The CDR3 DNA sequence: TGTGCCAGTAGTATAGCCGCAACCGGGATCGATGAATTCTTCTATGGCTACACCTTC. This chain uses TRBV19 with TRBJ1-2, with D unresolved. The CDR3 sequence is 19 residues long. The V gene's germline CDR1 is LNHDA and CDR2 SQIVND (reference sequence). Trimming took 1 base from V and 4 from J, leaving 25 bases between them. The whole variable domain, remainder taken from reference TRBV19 and TRBJ1-2, is DGGITQSPKYLFRKEGQNVTLSCEQNLNHDAMYWYRQDPGQGLRLIYYSQIVNDFQKGDIAEGYSVSREKKESFPLTVTSAQKNPTAFYLCASSIAATGIDEFFYGYTFGSGTRLTVV.

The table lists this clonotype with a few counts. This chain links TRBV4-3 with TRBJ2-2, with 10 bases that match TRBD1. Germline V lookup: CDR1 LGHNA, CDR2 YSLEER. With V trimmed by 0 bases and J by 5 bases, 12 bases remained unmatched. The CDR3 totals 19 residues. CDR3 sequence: CASSQDVPTGGFGTGELFF. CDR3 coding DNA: TGCGCCAGCAGCCAAGATGTTCCGACAGGGGGCTTTGGGACCGGGGAGCTGTTTTTT.